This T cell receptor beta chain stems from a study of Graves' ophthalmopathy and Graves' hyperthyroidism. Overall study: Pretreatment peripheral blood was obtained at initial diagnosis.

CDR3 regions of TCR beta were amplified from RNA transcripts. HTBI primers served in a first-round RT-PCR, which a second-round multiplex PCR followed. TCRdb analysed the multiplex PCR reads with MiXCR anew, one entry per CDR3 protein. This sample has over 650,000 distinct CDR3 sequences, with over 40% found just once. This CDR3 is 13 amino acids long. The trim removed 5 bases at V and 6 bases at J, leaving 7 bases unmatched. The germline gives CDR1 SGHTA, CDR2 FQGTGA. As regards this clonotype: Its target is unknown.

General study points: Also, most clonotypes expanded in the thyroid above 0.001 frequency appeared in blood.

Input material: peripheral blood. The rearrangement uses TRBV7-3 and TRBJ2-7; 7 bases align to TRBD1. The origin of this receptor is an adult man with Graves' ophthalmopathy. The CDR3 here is CASSGRTGLEQYF. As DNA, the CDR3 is TGTGCCAGCAGCGGTAGGACAGGTCTCGAGCAGTACTTC.